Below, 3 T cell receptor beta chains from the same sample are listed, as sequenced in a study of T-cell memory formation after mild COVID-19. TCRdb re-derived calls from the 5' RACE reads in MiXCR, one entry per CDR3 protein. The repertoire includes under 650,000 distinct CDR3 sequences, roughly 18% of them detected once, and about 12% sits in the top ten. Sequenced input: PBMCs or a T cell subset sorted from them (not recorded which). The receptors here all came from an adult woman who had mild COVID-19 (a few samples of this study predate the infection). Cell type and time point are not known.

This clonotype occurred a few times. The CDR3 spells CASSLVWDNKQYF. CDR3 in DNA: TGTGCCAGCAGCTTAGTATGGGACAATAAGCAGTATTTT. The chain is built from TRBV7-6 and TRBJ2-3; D is possibly TRBD1 (6 bases). Germline CDR1 reads SGHVS; CDR2 reads FNYEAQ. The CDR3 runs 13 residues. V lost 1 base, J lost 11 bases, and 13 bases lay in between.

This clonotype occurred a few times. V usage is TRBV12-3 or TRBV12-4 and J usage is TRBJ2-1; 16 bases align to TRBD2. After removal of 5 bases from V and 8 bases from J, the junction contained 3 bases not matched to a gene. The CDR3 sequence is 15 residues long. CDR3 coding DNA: TGTGCCAGCAGTCGGGGACTAGCGGGAGGGGATGAGCAGTTCTTC. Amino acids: CASSRGLAGGDEQFF.

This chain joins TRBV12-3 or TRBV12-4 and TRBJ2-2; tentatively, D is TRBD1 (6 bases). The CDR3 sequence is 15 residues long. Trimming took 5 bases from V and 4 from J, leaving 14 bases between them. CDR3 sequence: CASSPTGTITGELFF. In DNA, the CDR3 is TGTGCCAGCAGTCCCACCGGGACAATCACCGGGGAGCTGTTTTTT.